This is a list of T cell receptor beta chains from one sample in a study of blood T cell repertoires in COVID-19. TCRdb keeps only in-frame clones here, not all; method: immunoSEQ multiplex PCR. The repertoire holds some 86,000 clones, with approximately 83% as singletons. The sequencing sample was made of peripheral blood. The origin of the receptors is a woman at least 80 years old with active or convalescent COVID-19. Both conserved end residues are part of each CDR3. D genes are given only for firm matches. Expanded clones are given a class, and other clones once, few, many or no size at all.

v_gene	d_gene	abundance	j_gene	CDR3aa	CDR3nt
TRBV28	TRBD2	NA	TRBJ2-3	CASSLLAGAGTDTQYF	TGTGCCAGCAGTTTACTAGCGGGAGCCGGAACAGATACGCAGTATTTT
TRBV28	TRBD2	NA	TRBJ2-5	CAIGDSGGAAETQYF	TGTGCCATCGGGGATAGCGGGGGGGCCGCGGAGACCCAGTACTTC
TRBV6-6	NA	NA	TRBJ1-1	CASSSLTEAFF	TGTGCCAGCAGTTCCTTGACTGAAGCTTTCTTT
TRBV9	TRBD2	NA	TRBJ2-1	CASSETSGDYNEQFF	TGTGCCAGCAGCGAGACTAGCGGGGATTACAATGAGCAGTTCTTC
TRBV4-1	NA	once	TRBJ1-2	CASSRGGHNYGYTF	TGCGCCAGCAGCCGGGGGGGGCACAACTATGGCTACACCTTC
TRBV28	NA	few	TRBJ1-2	CASLAGGYTF	TGTGCCTCATTGGCGGGTGGCTACACCTTC
TRBV28	NA	NA	TRBJ1-2	CASSLWGAIGLTYGYTF	TGTGCCAGCAGTTTATGGGGGGCGATAGGGCTAACGTATGGCTACACCTTC
TRBV5-1	TRBD1	NA	TRBJ2-7	CASSRTGDRGYEQYF	TGCGCCAGCAGCCGGACGGGGGACAGGGGCTACGAGCAGTACTTC
TRBV11-2	TRBD2	NA	TRBJ2-5	CASSVAGETQYF	TGTGCCAGCTCAGTAGCGGGGGAGACCCAGTACTTC
TRBV2	TRBD1	few	TRBJ1-6	CASSTSGTGNSPLHF	TGTGCCAGCAGCACTTCCGGGACAGGGAATTCACCCCTCCACTTT
TRBV6-5	NA	NA	TRBJ1-3	CASSYREFGNTIYF	TGTGCCAGCAGCTACAGGGAGTTTGGAAACACCATATATTTT
TRBV2	TRBD1	NA	TRBJ2-1	CASSSRDRGVNEQFF	TGTGCCAGCAGTTCCCGGGACAGGGGAGTCAATGAGCAGTTCTTC
TRBV10-3	TRBD2	once	TRBJ2-1	CAISGGGSRPGPYNEQFF	TGTGCCATCAGCGGGGGGGGAAGCAGACCTGGCCCCTACAATGAGCAGTTCTTC
TRBV28	NA	NA	TRBJ1-4	CASKRPATNEKLFF	TGTGCCAGCAAGCGACCTGCAACTAATGAAAAACTGTTTTTT
TRBV5-1	NA	NA	TRBJ2-3	CASSSLFVPDTQYF	TGCGCCAGCAGCTCCCTCTTCGTCCCAGATACGCAGTATTTT
TRBV15	TRBD1	NA	TRBJ2-4	CATSRDRGSSDIQYF	TGTGCCACCAGCAGGGACAGGGGGAGTTCGGACATTCAGTACTTC
TRBV5-5	NA	NA	TRBJ2-1	CASSLDSWNEQFF	TGTGCCAGCAGCTTGGACTCGTGGAATGAGCAGTTCTTC
TRBV7-3	NA	NA	TRBJ2-3	CASSSTRSTDTQYF	TGTGCCAGCAGCTCCACCCGGTCTACAGATACGCAGTATTTT
TRBV10-2	TRBD1	once	TRBJ1-6	CASSELQGQKYNSPLHF	TGCGCCAGCAGTGAGTTACAGGGGCAGAAGTATAATTCACCCCTCCACTTT
TRBV6-4	NA	NA	TRBJ2-2	CASSREHTGELFF	TGTGCCAGCAGCCGGGAACACACCGGGGAGCTGTTTTTT
TRBV7-6	NA	NA	TRBJ2-2	CASSLTRLATGELFF	TGTGCCAGCAGCTTAACGCGGCTAGCAACCGGGGAGCTGTTTTTT
TRBV6-5	NA	NA	TRBJ2-3	CASSSRAPQGDTQYF	TGTGCCAGCAGTTCACGAGCGCCCCAGGGGGATACGCAGTATTTT
TRBV6-6	NA	NA	TRBJ1-4	CASTLAGRDEKLFF	TGTGCCAGCACTCTGGCGGGGAGGGACGAAAAACTGTTTTTT
TRBV19	TRBD1	NA	TRBJ1-4	CASTQGAESEKLFF	TGTGCCAGCACACAGGGGGCCGAGAGTGAAAAACTGTTTTTT
TRBV30	NA	NA	TRBJ1-6	CAWSGQRLSPLHF	TGTGCCTGGAGTGGACAGCGCTTGTCACCCCTCCACTTT
TRBV4-3	TRBD1	NA	TRBJ2-3	CASSPHTGGSGDTQYF	TGCGCCAGCAGCCCCCATACAGGGGGCAGCGGAGATACGCAGTATTTT
TRBV15	NA	NA	TRBJ2-7	CATSRDREPSYEQYF	TGTGCCACCAGCAGAGATCGCGAACCCTCCTACGAGCAGTACTTC
TRBV11-1	NA	NA	TRBJ2-1	CASSPFLANHNEQFF	TGTGCCAGCAGCCCCTTCTTAGCGAACCATAATGAGCAGTTCTTC
TRBV3-1/TRBV3-2	NA	NA	TRBJ1-5	CASSQGAGGNQPQHF	TGTGCCAGCAGCCAAGGGGCTGGTGGCAATCAGCCCCAGCATTTT
TRBV29-1	TRBD2	NA	TRBJ2-3	CSVEGGSRGAGAGPDTQYF	TGCAGCGTTGAAGGAGGCTCTCGGGGAGCGGGGGCCGGCCCAGATACGCAGTATTTT
TRBV18	TRBD2	NA	TRBJ2-1	CASSHLNSGGSSYNEQFF	TGTGCCAGCTCCCATCTTAATAGCGGGGGGAGCTCCTACAATGAGCAGTTCTTC
TRBV9	NA	NA	TRBJ2-1	CASSVAAASYNEQFF	TGTGCCAGCAGCGTAGCGGCGGCTAGCTACAATGAGCAGTTCTTC
TRBV19	TRBD2	NA	TRBJ2-1	CASSFTRGGGYEQFF	TGTGCCAGTAGTTTCACTCGGGGGGGTGGGTATGAGCAGTTCTTC
TRBV2	NA	NA	TRBJ2-7	CASSRQGYEQYF	TGTGCCAGCAGTCGTCAGGGGTACGAGCAGTACTTC
TRBV7-2	TRBD1	NA	TRBJ1-6	CASSPWGDRGNSPLHF	TGTGCCAGCAGCCCGTGGGGCGACAGGGGGAATTCACCCCTCCACTTT
TRBV11-2	NA	NA	TRBJ1-1	CASSLRLKNTEAFF	TGTGCCAGCAGCTTAAGACTGAAGAACACTGAAGCTTTCTTT
TRBV3-1/TRBV3-2	NA	few	TRBJ1-5	CASSPQGENNQPQHF	TGTGCCAGCAGCCCACAGGGCGAGAACAATCAGCCCCAGCATTTT
TRBV5-6	TRBD1	NA	TRBJ1-1	CASSLLLQGDTEAFF	TGTGCCAGCAGCTTGCTGCTCCAGGGGGACACTGAAGCTTTCTTT
TRBV24-1	NA	NA	TRBJ1-2	CATSDPATTGGYTF	TGTGCCACCAGTGATCCGGCTACGACGGGTGGCTACACCTTC
TRBV27	NA	NA	TRBJ1-2	CASSLSTGREFYGYTF	TGTGCCAGCAGTTTATCAACGGGCAGGGAATTCTATGGCTACACCTTC
TRBV10-3	NA	NA	TRBJ2-1	CATYPNSSYNEQFF	TGTGCCACCTACCCTAATAGCTCCTACAATGAGCAGTTCTTC
TRBV7-3	NA	NA	TRBJ2-1	CASSLNAGSYNEQFF	TGTGCCAGCAGCTTAAACGCGGGCTCCTACAATGAGCAGTTCTTC
TRBV11-3	TRBD1	NA	TRBJ2-1	CASSLGTGGFNEQFF	TGTGCCAGCAGCTTAGGGACAGGGGGTTTCAATGAGCAGTTCTTC
TRBV19	TRBD1	NA	TRBJ1-6	CASSISGTGSRNSPLHF	TGTGCCAGTAGTATTTCGGGGACAGGGAGTAGGAATTCACCCCTCCACTTT
TRBV18	TRBD2	NA	TRBJ2-5	CASSPPNRLAGGQETQYF	TGTGCCAGCTCACCACCGAATAGGCTAGCGGGCGGCCAAGAGACCCAGTACTTC
TRBV6-2/TRBV6-3	TRBD2	NA	TRBJ2-1	CASSGGLAYNEQFF	TGTGCCAGCAGTGGGGGACTAGCGTACAATGAGCAGTTCTTC
TRBV11-1	NA	NA	TRBJ2-1	CASSPPRRPYNEQFF	TGTGCCAGCAGCCCCCCGAGGAGGCCCTACAATGAGCAGTTCTTC
TRBV25-1	NA	few	TRBJ2-1	CASSVGRGGDEQFF	TGTGCCAGCAGTGTTGGCAGAGGCGGGGATGAGCAGTTCTTC
TRBV15	NA	once	TRBJ2-2	CATSRDSGGIGELFF	TGTGCCACCAGCAGAGACTCGGGCGGGATCGGGGAGCTGTTTTTT
TRBV6-1	TRBD1	NA	TRBJ2-3	CASSETTGVNRRTQYF	TGTGCCAGCAGTGAAACGACAGGGGTCAATCGTCGTACGCAGTATTTT